Listed below are T cell receptor beta chains from one sample, sequenced in a study of siplizumab effects on memory and regulatory T cells. The protocol was immunoSEQ multiplex PCR, while the TCRdb copy is restricted to in-frame clones and leaves out a portion. The top ten clones hold roughly 1.1% of a sample with roughly 100,000 clones, about 93% of them seen once. Sequencing was carried out using CD4+ T cells sorted from blood. The receptor set was obtained from a human donor in good health. Both conserved end residues are part of each CDR3.

v_call: TRBV28
j_call: TRBJ2-7
cdr3_aa: CASSFARVSYEQYF

v_call: TRBV7-8
j_call: TRBJ1-2
cdr3_aa: CASSLEGGSLNYGYTF

v_call: TRBV18
j_call: TRBJ1-1
cdr3_aa: CASSPSGRGSGTEAFF

v_call: TRBV19
j_call: TRBJ2-7
cdr3_aa: CASSTNRLAAAYEQYF

v_call: TRBV20-1
j_call: TRBJ2-5
cdr3_aa: CSARVRETQYF

v_call: TRBV10-3
j_call: TRBJ1-3
cdr3_aa: CAIADWGGYSGNTIYF

v_call: TRBV28
j_call: TRBJ2-5
cdr3_aa: CASSFNFGAEKGLAGGSGETQYF

v_call: TRBV6-5
j_call: TRBJ2-3
cdr3_aa: CASSYSMGRGTDTQYF

v_call: TRBV30
j_call: TRBJ1-5
cdr3_aa: CAWNGGKGNQPQHF

v_call: TRBV27
j_call: TRBJ2-1
cdr3_aa: CASSPQGQGRRELF

v_call: TRBV5-1
j_call: TRBJ2-5
cdr3_aa: CASSSPGGFGETQYF

v_call: TRBV29-1
j_call: TRBJ1-3
cdr3_aa: CSVGSSVGTIYF

v_call: TRBV6-1
j_call: TRBJ2-3
cdr3_aa: CASQSGTGFDNTQYF

v_call: TRBV10-1
j_call: TRBJ2-2
cdr3_aa: CASKAVNTGELFF

v_call: TRBV5-6
j_call: TRBJ2-7
cdr3_aa: CASSPSRRGGYEQYF

v_call: TRBV19
j_call: TRBJ2-2
cdr3_aa: CASSLDRAGTGELFF

v_call: TRBV7-2
j_call: TRBJ2-1
cdr3_aa: CASSSGGLPNSYNEQFF

v_call: TRBV9
j_call: TRBJ2-2
cdr3_aa: CASSVVSVGYGELFF

v_call: TRBV5-1
j_call: TRBJ2-1
cdr3_aa: CASSFGLKHNNEQFF

v_call: TRBV10-3
j_call: TRBJ2-7
cdr3_aa: CAISVGRDYEQYF

v_call: TRBV5-3
j_call: TRBJ2-3
cdr3_aa: CARSPCHRDSLTDTQYF

v_call: TRBV28
j_call: TRBJ2-1
cdr3_aa: CASSFPSGNNEQFF

v_call: TRBV6-1
j_call: TRBJ1-2
cdr3_aa: CASTMTGFSYGYTF

v_call: TRBV11-3
j_call: TRBJ2-7
cdr3_aa: CASSLEQGVSEQYF

v_call: TRBV28
j_call: TRBJ2-7
cdr3_aa: CASSLGTSGTHEQYF

v_call: TRBV29-1
j_call: TRBJ2-2
cdr3_aa: CSVSGQGFAGELFF

v_call: TRBV14
j_call: TRBJ1-1
cdr3_aa: CASSQAGYLAEAFF

v_call: TRBV5-4
j_call: TRBJ2-2
cdr3_aa: CASSLDGPGELFF

v_call: TRBV7-6
j_call: TRBJ2-5
cdr3_aa: CASSVDRGWETQYF

v_call: TRBV5-1
j_call: TRBJ2-5
cdr3_aa: CASSLGGMWASETQYF

v_call: TRBV19
j_call: TRBJ1-4
cdr3_aa: CASSISEATNEKLFF